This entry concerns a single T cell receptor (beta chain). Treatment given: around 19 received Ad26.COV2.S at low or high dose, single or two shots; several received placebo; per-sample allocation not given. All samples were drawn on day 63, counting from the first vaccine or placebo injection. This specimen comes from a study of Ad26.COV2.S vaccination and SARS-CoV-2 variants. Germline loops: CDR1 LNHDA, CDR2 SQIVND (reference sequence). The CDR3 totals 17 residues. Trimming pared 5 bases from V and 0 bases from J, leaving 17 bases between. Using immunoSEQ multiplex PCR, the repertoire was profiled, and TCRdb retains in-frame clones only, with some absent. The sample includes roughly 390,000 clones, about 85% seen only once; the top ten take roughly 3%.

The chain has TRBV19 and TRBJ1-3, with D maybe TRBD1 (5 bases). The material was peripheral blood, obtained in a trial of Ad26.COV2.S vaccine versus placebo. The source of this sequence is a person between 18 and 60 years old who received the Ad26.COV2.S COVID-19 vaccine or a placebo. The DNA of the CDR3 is TGTGCCAGTAGTTTCTCGGCGGACATTGACTCTGGAAACACCATATATTTT. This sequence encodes CASSFSADIDSGNTIYF.